The entry that follows covers one TCR beta chain sequence. These data originate in a study of T cell changes during pregnancy in multiple sclerosis. TCRdb keeps only in-frame clones here, not all; method: immunoSEQ multiplex PCR. The sample lists approximately 46,000 clones, roughly 92% occurring once. V lost 6 bases, J lost 8 bases, and 17 bases lay in between. The CDR3 is 14 residues long. The germline gives CDR1 MDHEN, CDR2 SYDVKM. V usage is TRBV28 and J usage is TRBJ2-1; a weak D match, TRBD2 (6 bases). The receptor comes from a female donor with multiple sclerosis, enrolled in a pregnancy study. Here the sequenced sample was CD4+ T cells from peripheral blood mononuclear cells, taken after pregnancy. The CDR3 sequence is CASRPGGSRDEQFF. CDR3 DNA sequence: TGTGCCAGCAGACCCGGAGGGAGTAGGGATGAGCAGTTCTTC.